This T cell receptor beta chain was retrieved from a study of a mutant IDH1 vaccine in newly diagnosed glioma. Findings and limits, study-wide: Among all patients, vaccine-induced immune responses occurred in approximately 93%.

Time point indicated: baseline, week 1 (first vaccination visit). Noted treatment: pre-vaccination baseline after standard-of-care therapy. Donors harbored newly found WHO grade 3 or 4 IDH1-mutant, ATRX-lost astrocytomas. Germline assignment: CDR1 MNHEY and CDR2 SVGAGI. Trimming cost V 9 bases and J 3 bases; bases outside gene matches: 7. The CDR3 runs to 13 residues. In its sample, this clone was seen a few times. Its matching antigen is unknown. Clones were sequenced by immunoSEQ multiplex PCR, and TCRdb holds only the in-frame ones, with some missing. Here the sample spans around 99,000 clones, roughly 75% being singletons.

The clonotype originates from a man in his forties or fifties with glioma. The starting material was PBMCs, obtained from a glioma patient treated with radiotherapy, temozolomide or both. The chain combines TRBV6-5 with TRBJ1-1, with 7 positions matching TRBD1. CDR3: CASHRGGDTEAFF. In nucleotides, the CDR3 is TGTGCCAGTCACAGGGGAGGGGACACTGAAGCTTTCTTT.